This entry features one T cell receptor beta chain sequence. Antigen: not known. This sample stems from a study of Ad26.COV2.S vaccination and SARS-CoV-2 variants. Whole-study context: Enrolled in COV1001, the donor was in the Ad26.COV2.S trial arm, which received the vaccine. Doses of Ad26.COV2.S were injected into muscle once or twice, 56 days apart.

Clones were read by immunoSEQ multiplex PCR, and TCRdb kept only the in-frame ones, dropping some. Here the sample spans about 400,000 clones, roughly 90% being singletons. There are 17 residues in the CDR3. Germline lookup yields CDR1 SEHNR and CDR2 FQNEAQ (reference sequence). J lost 0 bases, V lost 5 bases, and 10 bases had no gene match. Treatment noted: about 20 received Ad26.COV2.S at low or high dose, single or two shots; a few received placebo; per-sample allocation not given. Vaccine and placebo recipients were sampled on day 63 after the first injection. Vaccine was an Ad26 vector expressing Wuhan-strain SARS-CoV-2 spike. Study-level points and caveats: Spike-specific CD8+ and CD4+ T cell responses reportedly showed substantial breadth after vaccination.

The chain uses TRBV7-9 and TRBJ2-1, with 7 bases matching TRBD1. This TCR came from a person aged 18-65 years who received the Ad26.COV2.S COVID-19 vaccine or a placebo. The source was peripheral blood, collected in a trial of Ad26.COV2.S vaccine versus placebo. The CDR3 coding sequence is TGTGCCAGCAGCACACGACAGGGAATAGGCTCCTACAATGAGCAGTTCTTC. This gives the protein CASSTRQGIGSYNEQFF.